Listed here are 5 T cell receptor beta chains from one sample, sequenced in a study of cytomegalovirus exposure and HLA in healthy donors. Primers: 60 Vbeta forward and 13 Jbeta reverse. Clones were read by immunoSEQ multiplex PCR, and TCRdb kept only the in-frame ones, dropping some. The repertoire holds over 150,000 clones, around 82% seen once, with about 0.4% in the top ten. Sequenced material: PBMCs. These receptors all stem from a boy aged 2 to 10 in good health and CMV-seronegative.

This chain connects TRBV7-9 to TRBJ2-3, with D possibly TRBD2 on 6 matching bases. Germline CDR1 SEHNR, CDR2 FQNEAQ (reference sequence). Between the trimmed V and J ends, which lost 1 base and 7 bases, there was a span of 15 bases. The CDR3 has 15 amino acids. This chain's CDR3 is CASSLVFGSRNTQYF. The CDR3 DNA follows: TGTGCCAGCAGCTTAGTTTTCGGGAGCCGGAATACGCAGTATTTT.

V and J are TRBV28 and TRBJ2-3; tentative D call: TRBD2 (5 bases). CDR3 size: 12 residues. Trimming left V 3 bases short and J 5 bases short, with 6 bases between. CDR1 and CDR2 from the germline V gene are MDHEN and SYDVKM. The DNA for the CDR3 is TGTGCCAGCAGTTTCGGGGTAGATACGCAGTATTTT. Its protein is CASSFGVDTQYF.

This chain joins TRBV7-8 and TRBJ1-3; D remains ambiguous. Germline V gene lookup returns CDR1 SGHVS and CDR2 FQNEAQ. The length of the CDR3 is 16 residues. Trimming left V 5 bases short and J 0 bases short, with 14 bases between. The CDR3 nucleotides are TGTGCCAGCAGCCCTGAACAGAGATACTCTGGAAACACCATATATTTT. This encodes CASSPEQRYSGNTIYF.

This CDR3 is CASRRQGLVNNEQFF. In nucleotides, the CDR3 is TGTGCCAGCAGGCGACAGGGGTTGGTAAACAATGAGCAGTTCTTC. V and J are TRBV5-8 and TRBJ2-1, with 8 bases that match TRBD1. This CDR3 is built from 15 residues. In germline, CDR1 is SGHTS, CDR2 YDEGEE. V shed 5 bases and J 5 bases; nucleotides not matched to a gene: 9.

The V and J genes are TRBV5-6 and TRBJ2-7, with D possibly TRBD1 on 6 matching bases. Germline V gene lookup returns CDR1 SGHDT and CDR2 YYEEEE. V lost 3 bases and J 0 bases, leaving 7 bases between the germline ends. This CDR3 contains 13 residues. CDR3 nucleotides: TGTGCCAGCAGCTGGGACACCTCCTACGAGCAGTACTTC. Its translation is CASSWDTSYEQYF. Full variable domain (remainder filled in from reference TRBV5-6 and TRBJ2-7): DAGVTQSPTHLIKTRGQQVTLRCSPKSGHDTVSWYQQALGQGPQFIFQYYEEEERQRGNFPDRFSGHQFPNYSSELNVNALLLGDSALYLCASSWDTSYEQYFGPGTRLTVT.